This T cell receptor beta chain was sequenced for a study of blood T cells in healthy people across ages. Trimming left V 3 bases short and J 11 bases short, with 19 bases between. The CDR3 is 13 amino acids. Germline CDR1 reads DFQATT; CDR2 reads SNEGSKA (reference sequence). For the second PCR, which ran for about 6 to 12 cycles, a sample-barcoded 5' primer and a J-beta primer mix were used. TCRdb processed the 5' RACE reads anew with MiXCR; each CDR3 protein has one entry. This table holds approximately 730,000 distinct CDR3 sequences, roughly 45% found once. V is TRBV20-1 and J is TRBJ2-5; no clear D gene. This TCR came from a woman in her sixties in good health. The source material was blood. The CDR3 sequence is CSASPELYNEQYF. DNA of the CDR3: TGCAGTGCTAGCCCAGAGTTGTACAATGAGCAGTACTTC.